These T cell receptor beta chains were read from a single sample in a study of brain T cells in children with intractable seizures. Here immunoSEQ multiplex PCR was the method, and the copy in TCRdb shows in-frame clones only, minus some. The repertoire includes under 400,000 clones, over 90% of them detected once, and roughly 5.8% sits in the top ten. Source: peripheral blood, taken around 5 months after surgery. These TCRs come from a boy younger than two with tuberous sclerosis and intractable seizures. Both conserved end residues are part of each CDR3. Each record gives: V gene, J gene, D gene, clone size, CDR3 length, CDR3 DNA, CDR3 protein. The D gene is left open where the match is weak. Rows may omit the clone size; those that give it use once, few, many or a size class.

V: TRBV5-6; J: TRBJ2-1; D: NA; size: once; length: 15; DNA: TGTGCCAGCAGCTTGGTAGGAGGGAGAGGCAATGAGCAGTTCTTC; CDR3: CASSLVGGRGNEQFF
V: TRBV6-5; J: TRBJ1-6; D: TRBD1; size: NA; length: 15; DNA: TGTGCCAGCAGTTCTGGGACAGGTTATAATTCACCCCTCCACTTT; CDR3: CASSSGTGYNSPLHF
V: TRBV18; J: TRBJ2-5; D: TRBD1; size: NA; length: 13; DNA: TGTGCCAGCTCACCGGACAGGGAAGAGACCCAGTACTTC; CDR3: CASSPDREETQYF
V: TRBV10-1; J: TRBJ2-1; D: TRBD2; size: NA; length: 16; DNA: TGCGCCAGCTCGCCAAACAGGGTAGCGGGATTGTATGAGCAGTTCTTC; CDR3: CASSPNRVAGLYEQFF
V: TRBV11-2; J: TRBJ2-3; D: NA; size: NA; length: 15; DNA: TGTGCCAGCAGCTTAAACGCTGCAGGCGCAGATACGCAGTATTTT; CDR3: CASSLNAAGADTQYF
V: TRBV20-1; J: TRBJ2-3; D: TRBD2; size: NA; length: 16; DNA: TGCAGTGCTAGTAATAGCGGGGGGCCGGGAGTTTATACGCAGTATTTT; CDR3: CSASNSGGPGVYTQYF
V: TRBV7-6; J: TRBJ2-3; D: TRBD2; size: once; length: 20; DNA: TGTGCCAGCAGCTTACCCACGGGGCAGGCGACTAGCTCTAGAACAGATACGCAGTATTTT; CDR3: CASSLPTGQATSSRTDTQYF
V: TRBV2; J: TRBJ2-7; D: NA; size: NA; length: 12; DNA: TGTGCCAGCAGGGTAGGCCCCTACGAGCAGTACTTC; CDR3: CASRVGPYEQYF
V: TRBV2; J: TRBJ2-1; D: NA; size: NA; length: 15; DNA: TGTGCCAGCAGTGACGGCGGGAAGTCCTACAATGAGCAGTTCTTC; CDR3: CASSDGGKSYNEQFF
V: TRBV3-1/TRBV3-2; J: TRBJ1-3; D: TRBD1; size: NA; length: 14; DNA: TGTGCCAGCAGCCGACAGGGGGGCGGAAACACCATATATTTT; CDR3: CASSRQGGGNTIYF
V: TRBV20-1; J: TRBJ2-5; D: NA; size: NA; length: 14; DNA: TGCAGTGCTAGTGTACTAGGATTAGTCGAGACCCAGTACTTC; CDR3: CSASVLGLVETQYF
V: TRBV29-1; J: TRBJ2-1; D: TRBD2; size: NA; length: 17; DNA: TGCAGCATAGAGGGACTAGCGGGAGTCCCCTCCTACAATGAGCAGTTCTTC; CDR3: CSIEGLAGVPSYNEQFF
V: TRBV19; J: TRBJ1-5; D: NA; size: NA; length: 15; DNA: TGTGCCAGTAGTATAGAGCCAGGGGGCAATCAGCCCCAGCATTTT; CDR3: CASSIEPGGNQPQHF
V: TRBV6-5; J: TRBJ1-2; D: NA; size: NA; length: 13; DNA: TGTGCCAGCAGCGGCTGGGAGAACTATGGCTACACCTTC; CDR3: CASSGWENYGYTF
V: TRBV29-1; J: TRBJ1-2; D: NA; size: NA; length: 11; DNA: TGCAGCGTTGTTGGGTTCTATGGCTACACCTTC; CDR3: CSVVGFYGYTF
V: TRBV14; J: TRBJ2-7; D: NA; size: NA; length: 14; DNA: TGTGCCAGCAGCCAAGAACTGCAGTCTTACGAGCAGTACTTC; CDR3: CASSQELQSYEQYF
V: TRBV30; J: TRBJ2-1; D: TRBD2; size: NA; length: 15; DNA: TGTGCCTGGAACTATGGACTAGGCTCCTACAATGAGCAGTTCTTC; CDR3: CAWNYGLGSYNEQFF
V: TRBV5-6; J: TRBJ1-3; D: TRBD1; size: NA; length: 15; DNA: TGTGCCAGCAGCCAATACGACAGGGAGGGAAACACCATATATTTT; CDR3: CASSQYDREGNTIYF
V: TRBV9; J: TRBJ1-1; D: NA; size: once; length: 13; DNA: TGTGCCAGCAGCGTCACAGAGAACACTGAAGCTTTCTTT; CDR3: CASSVTENTEAFF
V: TRBV4-1; J: TRBJ2-1; D: NA; size: NA; length: 15; DNA: TGCGCCAGCAGCCCTACCTCGGTAGCGAGCAATGAGCAGTTCTTC; CDR3: CASSPTSVASNEQFF
V: TRBV30; J: TRBJ1-4; D: NA; size: NA; length: 12; DNA: TGTGCCCTTGGACAGACTAATGAAAAACTGTTTTTT; CDR3: CALGQTNEKLFF
V: TRBV6-5; J: TRBJ2-7; D: TRBD1; size: NA; length: 15; DNA: TGTGCCAGCAGGTACCTAGGACAGGGAAAGGACGAGCAGTACTTC; CDR3: CASRYLGQGKDEQYF
V: TRBV9; J: TRBJ2-5; D: NA; size: NA; length: 15; DNA: TGTGCCAGCAGCGTAGGGGGGCGGTTGGGTGAGACCCAGTACTTC; CDR3: CASSVGGRLGETQYF
V: TRBV4-1; J: TRBJ1-5; D: NA; size: NA; length: 15; DNA: TGCGCCAGCAGCCAAGATCCCAATAGCAATCAGCCCCAGCATTTT; CDR3: CASSQDPNSNQPQHF
V: TRBV30; J: TRBJ2-7; D: NA; size: NA; length: 13; DNA: TGTGCCTGGAGTGTAGGGCTCTCCTACGAGCAGTACTTC; CDR3: CAWSVGLSYEQYF
V: TRBV10-1; J: TRBJ2-6; D: NA; size: NA; length: 15; DNA: TGCGCCAGCAGTGAAGGGAGCTCTGGGGCCAACGTCCTGACTTTC; CDR3: CASSEGSSGANVLTF
V: TRBV20-1; J: TRBJ2-7; D: NA; size: NA; length: 15; DNA: TGCAGTGCTAGTTTCGGCGGAGCCCCCACCTACGAGCAGTACTTC; CDR3: CSASFGGAPTYEQYF
V: TRBV11-3; J: TRBJ2-1; D: TRBD2; size: NA; length: 17; DNA: TGTGCCAGCAGCCCGAGACTAGCGGGAGGGCCCCACAATGAGCAGTTCTTC; CDR3: CASSPRLAGGPHNEQFF